The 24 T cell receptor beta chains in this list originate from one sample, sequenced in a study of cytomegalovirus exposure and HLA in healthy donors (dated by TCRdb to the late 2010s). The library was obtained by the immunoSEQ multiplex PCR assay. A mixture of 60 forward primers for TCR Vbeta segments and 13 reverse primers for TCR Jbeta segments was used in the multiplex PCR. Held by TCRdb, this immuneACCESS table contains in-frame sequences only and omits some clones. Under half of the omission traces to an unresolved V gene where checked; the cause of the rest is unknown. In this sample's table one finds some 180,000 clones. Roughly 6.7% of the sample is taken by the ten largest. The specimen was PBMCs. Receptors originate from a man aged 25 to 40 in good health and CMV-seronegative.

The gene calls are TRBV10-1 and TRBJ2-2; D perhaps matches TRBD2 (7 bases). The germline gives CDR1 WNHNN, CDR2 SYGVQD (reference sequence). The length of the CDR3 is 15 residues. V lost 4 bases to trimming and J lost 4 bases, with 13 bases between them. The CDR3 DNA reads TGCGCCAGCAGTGCACGGGGGGCCCCCACCGGGGAGCTGTTTTTT. Translating it yields CASSARGAPTGELFF.

The chain couples TRBV5-4 to TRBJ2-2; D is possibly TRBD2 (6 bases). V was pared by 4 bases and J by 5 bases, with 15 bases between. The germline V gene encodes CDR1 SGHNT and CDR2 YYREEE (reference sequence). The CDR3 spans 15 residues. CDR3 residues: CASSPTGGWTGELFF. The CDR3 DNA sequence: TGTGCCAGCAGCCCTACCGGGGGTTGGACCGGGGAGCTGTTTTTT.

The rearrangement uses TRBV18 and TRBJ2-2; D possibly corresponds to TRBD1 (7 bases). Germline loops: CDR1 KGHSH, CDR2 LQKENI. V shed 4 bases and J shed 1 base, with 13 bases lying between them. This CDR3 region has 16 residues. Here the CDR3 reads CASSQAGQQNTGELFF. The CDR3 region has the DNA TGTGCCAGCTCACAGGCGGGACAGCAGAACACCGGGGAGCTGTTTTTT.

The V and J genes are TRBV7-2 and TRBJ2-7, with D hard to call. CDR1 is SGHTA, CDR2 FQGNSA, per germline. V lost 4 bases, J lost 6 bases, and 13 bases lay in between. This CDR3 comprises 13 residues. CDR3 sequence reads: CASSSNVLSEQYF. CDR3 nucleotide sequence: TGTGCCAGCAGCTCAAACGTTTTGAGCGAGCAGTACTTC.

The chain recombines TRBV10-1 with TRBJ1-4; 8 bases fit TRBD1. Germline CDR1 reads WNHNN; CDR2 reads SYGVQD (reference sequence). V dropped 5 bases and J dropped 8; count of bases not matched to a gene: 4. The CDR3 has 13 amino acids. The CDR3 DNA follows: TGCGCCAGCAGTTCAGGGGGCCAGGAAAAACTGTTTTTT. Translation gives CASSSGGQEKLFF.

The rearrangement joins TRBV4-1 to TRBJ2-3; 10 bases fit TRBD2. This CDR3 contains 21 residues. CDR1 is MGHRA and CDR2 is YSYEKL in the germline V gene. Trimming removed 2 bases from V and 2 bases from J; junction bases left unmatched: 19. The DNA of the CDR3 is TGCGCCAGCAGCCAAAGCCAACCTAGCGGGGGAGTACGATGGGACACAGATACGCAGTATTTT. This encodes CASSQSQPSGGVRWDTDTQYF.

This chain joins TRBV18 and TRBJ2-7, with 7 positions matching TRBD2. The CDR3 consists of 15 residues. The ends lost 4 bases at V and 3 bases at J; junction bases unmatched: 9. Germline V gene lookup returns CDR1 KGHSH and CDR2 LQKENI. The CDR3: CASSLLGGRNYEQYF. As DNA, the CDR3 is TGTGCCAGCTCACTCCTCGGGGGGAGGAACTACGAGCAGTACTTC.

V gene TRBV19 combines with J gene TRBJ2-2; a weak D match, TRBD2 (5 bases). CDR1 LNHDA and CDR2 SQIVND come from the germline V gene (reference sequence). The germline V and J ends were trimmed by 2 bases and 6 bases, with 10 bases remaining between them. This CDR3 comprises 14 residues. The CDR3 region is CASSISGYPGELFF. The CDR3 DNA sequence: TGTGCCAGTAGTATATCGGGGTACCCCGGGGAGCTGTTTTTT.

The chain combines TRBV5-4 with TRBJ2-5; 11 nucleotides align to TRBD2. The CDR3 has 15 amino acids. CDR1 and CDR2 from the germline V gene are SGHNT and YYREEE (reference sequence). Trimming removed 0 bases from V and 5 bases from J; junction bases left unmatched: 3. CDR3 region: CASSLVTSGSETQYF. CDR3 bases: TGTGCCAGCAGCTTGGTAACTAGCGGGAGTGAGACCCAGTACTTC.

V and J are TRBV4-1 and TRBJ2-7; 11 positions agree with TRBD2. J was trimmed by 6 bases and V by 3 bases; bases with no gene match: 10. This CDR3 has 16 amino acids. Germline CDR1 is MGHRA and CDR2 is YSYEKL. In DNA form, the CDR3 reads TGCGCCAGCAGCCACCCGGGACTAGCGGAGGGGGGCGAGCAGTACTTC. Translating gives CASSHPGLAEGGEQYF.

This chain uses TRBV6-1 with TRBJ2-7; the D is unclear. This CDR3 has 12 residues. Trimming shortened V by 8 bases and J by 7 bases, and 15 bases separated the two germline ends. Per the germline V gene, CDR1 is MNHNS and CDR2 is SASEGT. CDR3 DNA: TGTGCCAGCTGGTTGTTGGGCCTTGAGCAGTACTTC. Translation gives CASWLLGLEQYF.

This rearrangement joins TRBV7-2 to TRBJ1-5; a possible D gene is TRBD1 (6 bases). Germline CDR1 is SGHTA and CDR2 is FQGNSA. V gave up 1 base and J gave up 6 bases, with 13 bases separating them. This CDR3 spans 15 amino acids. Here the CDR3 reads CASSLVSQGGQPQHF. DNA of the CDR3: TGTGCCAGCAGCTTAGTTTCACAGGGTGGTCAGCCCCAGCATTTT.

The J gene is TRBJ2-1, the V gene TRBV5-1; 7 nucleotides align to TRBD2. After removal of 7 bases from V and 6 bases from J, the junction contained 4 bases not matched to a gene. CDR1 is SGHRS, CDR2 YFSETQ, per germline. The CDR3 runs to 12 residues. Here the CDR3 DNA reads TGCGCCAGCGGACTAGAGGGCAATGAGCAGTTCTTC. Amino acid sequence: CASGLEGNEQFF.

The rearrangement links TRBV29-1 to TRBJ1-1; D is uncertain. Trimming pared 1 base from V and 4 bases from J, leaving 16 bases between. Germline V gene lookup returns CDR1 SQVTM and CDR2 ANQGSEA. This CDR3 spans 15 amino acids. For the CDR3, the DNA is TGCAGCGTTGAAGTTAAAGGACGGGGAGGCACTGAAGCTTTCTTT. Translating gives CSVEVKGRGGTEAFF.

The chain joins TRBV10-3 to TRBJ1-2; possibly TRBD1 for D (5 bases). CDR1 ENHRY and CDR2 SYGVKD come from the germline V gene. The CDR3 extends over 16 amino acids. Trimming took off 0 bases at V and 3 bases at J, with 14 bases between the two ends. The CDR3 DNA reads as TGTGCCATCAGTGAGTCGGGAGGGGTGGGCCACTATGGCTACACCTTC. It yields the protein CAISESGGVGHYGYTF.

The chain recombines TRBV7-9 with TRBJ1-1; the D gene is possibly TRBD1 (5 bases). The CDR3 totals 14 residues. Trimming took 1 base from V and 1 from J, leaving 7 bases between them. Looked up from germline, CDR1 is SEHNR and CDR2 is FQNEAQ (reference sequence). CDR3 sequence (DNA): TGTGCCAGCAGCTTAGGACAGCAGAACACTGAAGCTTTCTTT. Its protein product is CASSLGQQNTEAFF.

V usage is TRBV27 and J usage is TRBJ2-1; 7 bases are shared with TRBD2. CDR3 length equals 15 residues. V lost 7 bases, J lost 7 bases, and 13 bases stayed unmatched. The germline gives CDR1 MNHEY, CDR2 SMNVEV (reference sequence). The CDR3 DNA follows: TGTGCCAGCACTCGCGGGGCGGGAGCAAGAAATGAGCAGTTCTTC. This encodes CASTRGAGARNEQFF.

Turning to this clone: One end of the junction varies from germline; a read error may be responsible. V usage is TRBV2 and J usage is TRBJ1-3; D gene unclear. Germline V lookup: CDR1 SNHLY, CDR2 FYNNEI. The CDR3 consists of 14 residues. For the CDR3, the DNA is TGTGCCAGCAGCGCAGCGGTCTCTGGAGACACCATATATTTT. Amino acids: CASSAAVSGDTIYF.

This chain joins TRBV30 and TRBJ2-1; 9 nucleotides line up with TRBD1. The ends lost 3 bases at V and 14 bases at J; junction bases unmatched: 17. The germline gives CDR1 GTSNPN, CDR2 SVGIG (reference sequence). The CDR3 spans 15 residues. The CDR3 coding sequence is TGTGCCTGGAGATTCCCCTGGGACAGGGCCGGGGAGAAGTTCTTC. It yields the protein CAWRFPWDRAGEKFF.

On this clone itself: A junction boundary mismatches the germline segment, possibly from a read error. The chain carries TRBV30 and TRBJ1-1; 7 bases are shared with TRBD1. The CDR3 totals 13 residues. Looked up from germline, CDR1 is GTSNPN and CDR2 is SVGIG (reference sequence). Written as DNA, the CDR3 is TGTGCTTGGACACAGGGGATGAACACTGAAGCTTTCTTT. It translates to CAWTQGMNTEAFF.

J is TRBJ1-5 and V is TRBV6-1; a possible D gene is TRBD1 (5 bases). V was trimmed by 1 base and J by 3 bases, leaving 13 bases between them. This CDR3 has 16 amino acids. Germline loops: CDR1 MNHNS, CDR2 SASEGT. The CDR3 DNA reads as TGTGCCAGCAGTGAAGAGGTGGGGGGTTTCAATCAGCCCCAGCATTTT. Encoded protein: CASSEEVGGFNQPQHF.

The V and J genes are TRBV6-5 and TRBJ1-1, with D possibly being TRBD1 (5 bases). Trimming cost V 0 bases and J 0 bases, with 8 bases left between them. The CDR3 contains 15 residues. From germline, CDR1 is MNHEY and CDR2 SVGAGI. CDR3 nucleotide sequence: TGTGCCAGCAGTTACTCGCCAGGGTTGAACACTGAAGCTTTCTTT. Amino acids: CASSYSPGLNTEAFF.

This rearrangement joins TRBV28 to TRBJ1-2; possible D gene TRBD1, 5 bases. The CDR3 totals 13 residues. Germline CDR1 and CDR2: MDHEN and SYDVKM. The germline V and J ends were trimmed by 8 bases and 0 bases, with 10 bases remaining between them. CDR3 residues: CASGDSPNYGYTF. The DNA of the CDR3 is TGTGCCAGCGGAGACAGTCCTAACTATGGCTACACCTTC.

V usage is TRBV2 and J usage is TRBJ1-1; tentative D call: TRBD1 (5 bases). Deletions cut 5 bases from V and 3 bases from J, with 10 bases between. Germline V gives CDR1 SNHLY, CDR2 FYNNEI. The CDR3 has 13 residues. DNA of the CDR3: TGTGCCAGCAGTAGACAGAGGTACACTGAAGCTTTCTTT. Encoded protein: CASSRQRYTEAFF.